The 29 T cell receptor beta chains given below trace back to one sample, sequenced in a study of blood T cell repertoires in COVID-19. The protocol was immunoSEQ multiplex PCR, while the TCRdb copy is restricted to in-frame clones and leaves out a portion. The top ten hold roughly 1.9% of the sample, which has 200,000 to 250,000 clones, roughly 82% seen once. Sequencing was done on a sample of PBMCs or T cells enriched from blood (not recorded which). The source of these receptors is a woman between 45 and 60 years old who had recovered from COVID-19.

The rearrangement links TRBV30 to TRBJ2-6; weak D call: TRBD2 (5 bases). The germline CDR1 and CDR2 sequences are GTSNPN and SVGIG (reference sequence). With 0 bases removed from V and 0 bases from J, the gap between germline ends came to 12 bases. The CDR3 consists of 17 residues. CDR3 protein: CAWSVRGRSSGANVLTF. Written as DNA, the CDR3 is TGTGCCTGGAGTGTCCGGGGTCGTAGCTCTGGGGCCAACGTCCTGACTTTC.

Turning to this clone: The identical CDR3 is also encoded by other nucleotide sequences in the sample. V is TRBV20-1 and J is TRBJ1-1; D possibly corresponds to TRBD1 (6 bases). The V end lost 6 bases, the J end lost 5 bases, and 10 bases lay between the germline ends. The germline V gene has CDR1 DFQATT and CDR2 SNEGSKA (reference sequence). The CDR3 contains 11 residues. CDR3 coding DNA: TGCAGTGCCCCAGGGGTTACTGAAGCTTTCTTT. This encodes CSAPGVTEAFF.

This chain uses TRBV11-2 with TRBJ1-1; a weak D match, TRBD1 (6 bases). The CDR3 has 13 residues. The ends were cut back, 4 bases at V and 3 bases at J, with 9 bases in the middle. Germline V gives CDR1 SGHAT, CDR2 FQNNGV. The CDR3 is CASSSTGYTEAFF. The CDR3 DNA is TGTGCCAGCAGCTCCACAGGGTACACTGAAGCTTTCTTT.

CDR3 bases: TGTGCCAGCAGCCAAGAAATTGGCCGAGGCTACGAGCAGTACTTC. Amino acid sequence: CASSQEIGRGYEQYF. V is TRBV4-2 and J is TRBJ2-7, with unresolved D. The germline V and J ends were trimmed by 0 bases and 3 bases, with 12 bases remaining between them. There are 15 residues in the CDR3. The germline gives CDR1 LGHNA, CDR2 YNFKEQ.

The chain is built from TRBV9 and TRBJ1-6, with 9 bases fitting TRBD1. CDR1 SGDLS and CDR2 YYNGEE come from the germline V gene. V trimming: 0 bases; J trimming: 10 bases; junction bases outside the gene matches: 5. The CDR3 contains 15 residues. CDR3 protein: CASSVAPQGASPLHF. CDR3 DNA sequence: TGTGCCAGCAGCGTAGCCCCACAGGGGGCCTCACCCCTCCACTTT.

This sequence joins TRBV4-1 and TRBJ1-2; D gene ambiguous. CDR1 and CDR2 (germline): MGHRA, YSYEKL. Deletions cut 3 bases from V and 0 bases from J, with 8 bases between. This CDR3 has 14 residues. The CDR3 bases are TGCGCCAGCAGCCACGATCAGACTAACTATGGCTACACCTTC. Its translation: CASSHDQTNYGYTF.

This sequence joins TRBV7-3 and TRBJ1-6, with TRBD1 as a possible D gene (6 bases). From germline, CDR1 is SGHTA and CDR2 FQGTGA. The CDR3 extends over 15 amino acids. The ends were cut back, 0 bases at V and 11 bases at J, with 14 bases in the middle. Here the CDR3 reads CASSLTTVDSAPLHF. CDR3 sequence (DNA): TGTGCCAGCAGCTTAACGACCGTGGACAGTGCACCCCTCCACTTT.

This clone was found once. The chain recombines TRBV9 with TRBJ2-7; D is ambiguous. V lost 2 bases and J lost 0, with 9 bases in between. Germline V gene data show CDR1 as SGDLS and CDR2 as YYNGEE. This CDR3 spans 14 amino acids. The CDR3 DNA is TGTGCCAGCAGCGTTCTACCCAACTCCTACGAGCAGTACTTC. It codes for CASSVLPNSYEQYF. Using reference TRBV9 and TRBJ2-7 for the parts outside the CDR3, the full variable domain is DSGVTQTPKHLITATGQRVTLRCSPRSGDLSVYWYQQSLDQGLQFLIQYYNGEERAKGNILERFSAQQFPDLHSELNLSSLELGDSALYFCASSVLPNSYEQYFGPGTRLTVT.

V usage is TRBV3-1 (or the pseudogene TRBV3-2) and J usage is TRBJ2-5, with D maybe TRBD1 (6 bases). Trimming pared 1 base from V and 5 bases from J, leaving 14 bases between. The CDR3 is 15 amino acids. Germline loops: CDR1 LGHDT, CDR2 YNNKEL (reference sequence). CDR3 residues: CASSQGLQGRETQYF. Here the CDR3 DNA reads TGTGCCAGCAGCCAAGGGCTACAGGGCCGCGAGACCCAGTACTTC.

The rearrangement uses TRBV7-2 and TRBJ1-2; 7 nucleotides agree with TRBD1. V was clipped by 10 bases and J by 6 bases; unmatched bases: 8. This CDR3 has 12 residues. Germline lookup yields CDR1 SGHTA and CDR2 FQGNSA. The CDR3 DNA reads as TGTGCCATCCCGACAGGGCAGCATGGCTACACCTTC. This encodes CAIPTGQHGYTF.

The chain carries TRBV27 and TRBJ2-1; 7 nucleotides agree with TRBD1. Germline loops: CDR1 MNHEY, CDR2 SMNVEV (reference sequence). V shed 0 bases, J shed 8 bases, and the junction held 7 bases outside the gene matches. The CDR3 covers 15 residues. CDR3 in amino acids: CASSLSGQSSDEQFF. The CDR3 coding sequence is TGTGCCAGCAGTTTATCGGGACAGAGTTCGGATGAGCAGTTCTTC.

The chain combines TRBV4-1 with TRBJ1-1, with 7 bases identical to TRBD1. The V gene's germline CDR1 is MGHRA and CDR2 YSYEKL. Trimming took 0 bases from V and 4 from J; bases not matched to a gene: 5. This CDR3 contains 15 residues. CDR3 DNA: TGCGCCAGCAGCCAAGATACAGGGGACGGCACTGAAGCTTTCTTT. Protein product: CASSQDTGDGTEAFF.

This clone was recorded a few times. The rearrangement joins TRBV29-1 to TRBJ2-3; possibly TRBD2 for D (5 bases). With 6 bases removed from V and 4 bases from J, the gap between germline ends came to 14 bases. The germline gives CDR1 SQVTM, CDR2 ANQGSEA. CDR3 length: 13 residues. The CDR3 here is CSVLQRPADTQYF. The CDR3, as DNA: TGCAGCGTGCTACAGCGGCCGGCAGATACGCAGTATTTT.

The CDR3 reads CASSFRSGGISSYEQYF. CDR3 sequence (DNA): TGTGCCAGCAGCTTTCGGTCGGGAGGGATAAGCTCCTACGAGCAGTACTTC. This chain joins TRBV7-2 and TRBJ2-7; 8 nucleotides line up with TRBD2. The trim removed 3 bases at V and 0 bases at J, leaving 10 bases unmatched. The CDR3 extends over 17 amino acids. Germline V lookup: CDR1 SGHTA, CDR2 FQGNSA.

This clone has a single count. The chain is built from TRBV7-9 and TRBJ2-4, with a weak D call TRBD1 (7 bases). Per germline, CDR1 SEHNR and CDR2 FQNEAQ (reference sequence). The ends were cut back, 5 bases at V and 7 bases at J, with 30 bases in the middle. The CDR3 loop spans 19 amino acids. The CDR3 sequence: CASSHPITGVGGFWNIQYF. Written as DNA, the CDR3 is TGTGCCAGCAGCCACCCTATAACAGGGGTTGGGGGGTTTTGGAACATTCAGTACTTC.

V is TRBV18 and J is TRBJ1-4; 8 positions agree with TRBD1. The junction had 5 bases not matched to a gene; V was cut back by 3 bases and J by 5 bases. CDR1 KGHSH and CDR2 LQKENI come from the germline V gene. The CDR3 contains 15 residues. The CDR3: CASSPRQGSNEKLFF. DNA of the CDR3: TGTGCCAGCTCACCTCGACAGGGGTCAAATGAAAAACTGTTTTTT.

This chain links TRBV5-1 with TRBJ2-1, with 7 bases fitting TRBD2. Per the germline V gene, CDR1 is SGHRS and CDR2 is YFSETQ. Trimming took 0 bases from V and 3 from J; bases not matched to a gene: 3. There are 15 residues in the CDR3. The CDR3 spells CASSLVAGDYNEQFF. The CDR3 nucleotides read TGCGCCAGCAGCTTGGTGGCGGGAGACTACAATGAGCAGTTCTTC.

The chain couples TRBV7-8 to TRBJ1-2; D is undetermined. Trimming removed 0 bases from V and 5 bases from J, with 7 bases in between. The germline CDR1 and CDR2 sequences are SGHVS and FQNEAQ. This CDR3 has 13 residues. In DNA, the CDR3 is TGTGCCAGCAGCTTAGCCTCGCAGTATGGCTACACCTTC. It specifies CASSLASQYGYTF.

V usage is TRBV29-1 and J usage is TRBJ1-2; 7 bases fit TRBD1. The CDR3 is made up of 16 amino acids. Germline V gene lookup returns CDR1 SQVTM and CDR2 ANQGSEA. J gave up 3 bases and V 4 bases, and 14 bases lay outside the gene matches. CDR3: CSVVTRTGALYYGYTF. The CDR3 DNA reads as TGCAGCGTTGTGACCCGAACAGGGGCCCTTTACTATGGCTACACCTTC.

Note on this clone: The junction does not match germline at one end; this may be a read error. This sequence joins TRBV12-3 or TRBV12-4 and TRBJ1-3, with 7 bases fitting TRBD1. The CDR3 extends over 13 amino acids. The DNA for the CDR3 is TGTGCCAGCAGTTTGCGGTCGCAGGGGGAGTCCGAGTTT. It codes for CASSLRSQGESEF.

This clone has only one observation. This sequence joins TRBV25-1 and TRBJ1-4, with TRBD1 identical over 11 bases. CDR1 MGHDK and CDR2 SYGVNS come from the germline V gene. J gave up 7 bases and V 4 bases, and 14 bases lay outside the gene matches. The CDR3 is 18 amino acids. CDR3 sequence reads: CASSASPGTGTGGEKLFF. CDR3 DNA sequence: TGTGCCAGCAGTGCGTCCCCTGGGACCGGGACAGGGGGTGAAAAACTGTTTTTT.

On this clone itself: Other DNA sequences within the sample encode an identical CDR3. V gene TRBV7-3 combines with J gene TRBJ2-3; D uncertain. The CDR3 spans 13 residues. CDR1 SGHTA and CDR2 FQGTGA come from the germline V gene. V was clipped by 5 bases and J by 0 bases, with 6 bases between them. The CDR3 is CASSRLSTDTQYF. Here the CDR3 DNA reads TGTGCCAGCAGCCGACTTAGCACAGATACGCAGTATTTT.

This clone was observed a handful of times. The chain carries TRBV7-9 and TRBJ1-1; no firm D call. The CDR3 sequence is 13 residues long. V gave up 1 base and J gave up 9 bases, with 12 bases separating them. Germline V gene data show CDR1 as SEHNR and CDR2 as FQNEAQ (reference sequence). CDR3 sequence (DNA): TGTGCCAGCAGCTTAGGCGCGGCGGGTCAAGCTTTCTTT. Translating gives CASSLGAAGQAFF.

Only a few counts were recorded for this clone. The gene calls are TRBV30 and TRBJ1-1; the D is unclear. The germline V and J ends were trimmed by 2 bases and 2 bases, with 3 bases remaining between them. Germline CDR1 and CDR2: GTSNPN and SVGIG (reference sequence). The CDR3 runs to 11 residues. As DNA, the CDR3 is TGTGCCTGGAGTCTAAACACTGAAGCTTTCTTT. Protein product: CAWSLNTEAFF. Supplemented by reference TRBV30 and TRBJ1-1, the full variable domain reads SQTIHQWPATLVQPVGSPLSLECTVEGTSNPNLYWYRQAAGRGLQLLFYSVGIGQISSEVPQNLSASRPQDRQFILSSKKLLLSDSGFYLCAWSLNTEAFFGQGTRLTVV.

The CDR3 loop reads CASSPPPTGGTEAFF. The DNA of the CDR3 is TGTGCCAGCTCACCACCACCAACAGGGGGGACTGAAGCTTTCTTT. The rearrangement joins TRBV18 to TRBJ1-1, with TRBD1 matching 8 bases. Per germline, CDR1 KGHSH and CDR2 LQKENI. The trim removed 0 bases at V and 5 bases at J, leaving 5 bases unmatched. The CDR3 extends over 15 amino acids.

The J gene is TRBJ1-4, the V gene TRBV28, with a weak D call TRBD1 (5 bases). The CDR3 totals 12 residues. CDR1 is MDHEN and CDR2 is SYDVKM in the germline V gene. Trimming shortened V by 6 bases and J by 11 bases, and 13 bases separated the two germline ends. The CDR3 DNA reads as TGTGCCAGCAGCCAGGGACGGGGGAAACTGTTTTTT. It translates to CASSQGRGKLFF. Together with reference TRBV28 and TRBJ1-4, the CDR3 gives the full variable domain: DVKVTQSSRYLVKRTGEKVFLECVQDMDHENMFWYRQDPGLGLRLIYFSYDVKMKEKGDIPEGYSVSREKKERFSLILESASTNQTSMYLCASSQGRGKLFFGSGTQLSVL.

The chain joins TRBV5-1 to TRBJ2-3; weak D call: TRBD2 (6 bases). The CDR3 sequence is 16 residues long. Germline V gives CDR1 SGHRS, CDR2 YFSETQ. Trimming removed 3 bases from V and 6 bases from J, with 20 bases in between. CDR3 sequence (DNA): TGCGCCAGCAGCTCTAAAAACCTGGGCGGGGCGGATACGCAGTATTTT. It encodes CASSSKNLGGADTQYF.

The rearrangement links TRBV21-1 to TRBJ2-1; no check of the table's D call, TRBD1, against the DNA was made. TRBV21-1 is a listed pseudogene. The CDR3 loop spans 13 amino acids. The CDR3 spells CASSKAALYEQFF. In nucleotides, the CDR3 is TGTGCCAGCAGCAAAGCGGCCTTATATGAGCAGTTCTTC.

The sample holds one count of this clone. The genes are TRBV5-4 and TRBJ2-7, with 14 positions matching TRBD2. Trimming removed 4 bases from V and 6 bases from J; junction bases left unmatched: 9. The CDR3 extends over 16 amino acids. Germline V gene data show CDR1 as SGHNT and CDR2 as YYREEE (reference sequence). The CDR3 nucleotides read TGTGCCAGCAGCGGAGGGACTAGCGGGAGTTTCTCCGAGCAGTACTTC. Its protein product is CASSGGTSGSFSEQYF.